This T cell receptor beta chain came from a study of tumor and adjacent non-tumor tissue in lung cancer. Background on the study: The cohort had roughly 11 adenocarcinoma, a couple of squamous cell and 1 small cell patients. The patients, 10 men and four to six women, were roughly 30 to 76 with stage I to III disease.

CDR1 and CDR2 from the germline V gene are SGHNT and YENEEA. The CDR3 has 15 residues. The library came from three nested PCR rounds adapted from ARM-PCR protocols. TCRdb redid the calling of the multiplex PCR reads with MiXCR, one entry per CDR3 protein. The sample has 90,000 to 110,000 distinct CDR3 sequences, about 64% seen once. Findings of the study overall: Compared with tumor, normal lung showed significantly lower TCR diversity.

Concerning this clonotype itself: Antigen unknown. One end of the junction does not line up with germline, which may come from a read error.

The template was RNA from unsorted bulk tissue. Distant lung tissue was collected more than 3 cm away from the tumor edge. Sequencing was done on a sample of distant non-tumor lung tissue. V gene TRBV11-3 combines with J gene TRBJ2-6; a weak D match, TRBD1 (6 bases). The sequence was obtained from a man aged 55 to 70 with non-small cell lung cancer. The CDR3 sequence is CASSQQGYGANVLAF. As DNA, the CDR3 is TGTGCCAGCAGCCAACAGGGTTATGGGGCCAACGTTCTGGCTTTC.